A single sample is the source of the 15 T cell receptor beta chains below, sequenced in a study of cytomegalovirus exposure and HLA in healthy donors. Assay: immunoSEQ multiplex PCR; the TCRdb copy retains only in-frame clones and omits some. Of more than 110,000 clones listed, around 93% were seen once; the top ten hold 1.5% to 2%. Sample: PBMCs. These TCRs come from a man younger than 35 in good health and CMV-seropositive.

CDR3 sequence (DNA): TGTGCCAGCAGTCCGCTTAGTCGCGGGGGCAATCAGCCCCAGCATTTT. Translation gives CASSPLSRGGNQPQHF. The chain employs TRBV27 and TRBJ1-5, with D uncertain. V shed 5 bases and J shed 2 bases, with 16 bases lying between them. CDR1 is MNHEY and CDR2 is SMNVEV in the germline V gene (reference sequence). The CDR3 contains 16 residues.

The rearrangement links TRBV6-5 to TRBJ2-3, with 8 bases identical to TRBD2. The CDR3 runs to 16 residues. After removal of 0 bases from V and 5 bases from J, the junction contained 7 bases not matched to a gene. CDR1 MNHEY and CDR2 SVGAGI come from the germline V gene. This chain's CDR3 is CASSYSSGAGGDTQYF. The CDR3 DNA reads as TGTGCCAGCAGTTACTCGAGTGGGGCGGGAGGAGATACGCAGTATTTT.

The chain carries TRBV18 and TRBJ2-7; TRBD1 matches 9 bases. CDR1 is KGHSH, CDR2 LQKENI, per germline. Trimming cost V 3 bases and J 2 bases; bases outside gene matches: 5. The CDR3 runs 15 residues. CDR3 sequence (DNA): TGTGCCAGCTCACCCACCGGGACAGGGACCTACGAGCAGTACTTC. Translation gives CASSPTGTGTYEQYF.

V gene TRBV5-6 combines with J gene TRBJ1-6; no firm D call. The V gene lost 4 bases and the J gene lost 7 bases, with 12 bases spanning the gap. CDR1 and CDR2 (germline): SGHDT, YYEEEE. CDR3 length: 14 amino acids. The DNA for the CDR3 is TGTGCCAGCAGCGCAACCTGGGCCAATTCACCCCTCCACTTT. Amino acids: CASSATWANSPLHF. Full variable domain (outside the CDR3, taken from reference TRBV5-6 and TRBJ1-6): DAGVTQSPTHLIKTRGQQVTLRCSPKSGHDTVSWYQQALGQGPQFIFQYYEEEERQRGNFPDRFSGHQFPNYSSELNVNALLLGDSALYLCASSATWANSPLHFGNGTRLTVT.

The V gene is TRBV2, the J gene TRBJ1-5; D unclear. Trimming pared 6 bases from V and 5 bases from J, leaving 11 bases between. The CDR3 runs 13 residues. Germline CDR1 reads SNHLY; CDR2 reads FYNNEI. The CDR3 nucleotides read TGTGCCAGCAGCACCTCTCAGGATCAGCCCCAGCATTTT. This codes for CASSTSQDQPQHF.

The gene calls are TRBV5-1 and TRBJ2-2; 7 nucleotides match TRBD1. V shed 6 bases and J 7 bases; nucleotides not matched to a gene: 12. Per germline, CDR1 SGHRS and CDR2 YFSETQ. The CDR3 is 15 residues long. The chain's CDR3 is CASTSRGGAGGELFF. CDR3 DNA sequence: TGCGCCAGCACTTCTAGAGGGGGCGCCGGCGGGGAGCTGTTTTTT.

The CDR3 bases are TGTGCCACCAGCAGAGCCCCGGGAGGGCGTGAGACCCAGTACTTC. Translation gives CATSRAPGGRETQYF. The V and J genes are TRBV15 and TRBJ2-5, with 8 nucleotides matching TRBD2. With V trimmed by 1 base and J by 5 bases, 6 bases remained unmatched. The germline V gene has CDR1 LNHNV and CDR2 YYDKDF (reference sequence). The CDR3 is 15 amino acids.

The genes are TRBV19 and TRBJ2-1; 10 bases map to TRBD2. The germline V gene encodes CDR1 LNHDA and CDR2 SQIVND (reference sequence). V dropped 5 bases and J dropped 0; count of bases not matched to a gene: 10. The CDR3 extends over 18 amino acids. The CDR3 is CASSFLAGASSSYNEQFF. In nucleotides, the CDR3 is TGTGCCAGTAGTTTCCTAGCGGGAGCCTCAAGCTCCTACAATGAGCAGTTCTTC.

The V and J genes are TRBV11-2 and TRBJ2-7; tentative D call: TRBD1 (6 bases). Trimming removed 8 bases at V and 4 bases at J, with 18 bases between. Germline lookup yields CDR1 SGHAT and CDR2 FQNNGV. The CDR3 sequence is 14 residues long. CDR3 DNA: TGTGCCAGCGTTCGTGGGGGCACTGGTTACGAGCAGTACTTC. This encodes CASVRGGTGYEQYF.

This rearrangement joins TRBV27 to TRBJ2-3; weak D call: TRBD2 (6 bases). The germline V gene has CDR1 MNHEY and CDR2 SMNVEV (reference sequence). V was pared by 5 bases and J by 3 bases, with 12 bases between. CDR3 length: 14 amino acids. The CDR3 region has the DNA TGTGCCAGCAGTCTAGACGGGAGTACAGATACGCAGTATTTT. This sequence encodes CASSLDGSTDTQYF.

V usage is TRBV5-1 and J usage is TRBJ2-7, with 9 bases that match TRBD1. CDR3 length equals 15 residues. Unmatched junction bases numbered 4, after V lost 2 bases and J lost 1 base. Germline V CDR1 and CDR2: SGHRS, YFSETQ. This CDR3 is CASSFRTGVSYEQYF. Written as DNA, the CDR3 is TGCGCCAGCAGCTTTAGGACAGGGGTTTCCTACGAGCAGTACTTC.

The chain uses TRBV29-1 and TRBJ2-3, with a possible D match to TRBD2 (5 bases). Germline V gene data show CDR1 as SQVTM and CDR2 as ANQGSEA. The V end lost 3 bases, the J end lost 3 bases, and 10 bases lay between the germline ends. The CDR3 totals 13 residues. The CDR3 coding sequence is TGCAGCGTTGAGGTCCCGGGGACAGATACGCAGTATTTT. Protein: CSVEVPGTDTQYF.

The chain employs TRBV18 and TRBJ1-4; no clear D. V was cut by 2 bases and J by 0 bases, with 4 bases left in between. This CDR3 comprises 14 residues. Germline CDR1 is KGHSH and CDR2 is LQKENI. CDR3 in amino acids: CASSPSATNEKLFF. The CDR3 region has the DNA TGTGCCAGCTCACCATCCGCAACTAATGAAAAACTGTTTTTT. The whole variable domain, filled in from reference TRBV18 and TRBJ1-4, reads NAGVMQNPRHLVRRRGQEARLRCSPMKGHSHVYWYRQLPEEGLKFMVYLQKENIIDESGMPKERFSAEFPKEGPSILRIQQVVRGDSAAYFCASSPSATNEKLFFGSGTQLSVL.

The chain has TRBV10-3 and TRBJ1-2; weak D call: TRBD1 (6 bases). The CDR3 is 16 residues long. Germline CDR1 and CDR2: ENHRY and SYGVKD. Trimming removed 3 bases from V and 4 bases from J, with 18 bases in between. DNA for the CDR3: TGTGCCATCAGTGATGGAGGAAGAGGGGGATCCTATGGCTACACCTTC. This translates into CAISDGGRGGSYGYTF.

The V and J genes are TRBV5-8 and TRBJ1-6; 7 nucleotides line up with TRBD1. With 0 bases clipped from V and 8 bases from J, the junction kept 11 bases outside the gene matches. The CDR3 contains 17 residues. CDR1 and CDR2 (germline): SGHTS, YDEGEE. The CDR3 spells CASSLAFNRGTDSPLHF. In DNA form, the CDR3 reads TGTGCCAGCAGCTTGGCATTCAACAGGGGCACCGATTCACCCCTCCACTTT.